The T cell receptor (beta chain) under discussion was sequenced for a study (dated by TCRdb to about 2016). The library was produced with RT-PCR. This sample was sequenced with an Illumina MiSeq. TCRdb trimmed the raw reads at Q25, called clones with MiXCR and kept productive beta chains. Records with the same CDR3 protein are collapsed into one entry carrying the most frequent genes and DNA. The sample yields about 680,000 distinct CDR3 sequences; 12% to 15% were counted once. The top ten clones comprise 3.6% of the sample. V is reduced by 8 bases and J by 7 bases, leaving a spacing of 11 bases between them. From the cysteine up to the phenylalanine, the CDR3 has a length of 12 residues. Just the 36-base CDR3 DNA is kept, in frame starting at base 1. The germline V gene (reference sequence) specifies SGHAT as CDR1 and FQDESV as CDR2. Comments on this clonotype: It has no known antigen specificity. The input lacks base qualities; no much larger clone sits a single base away.

The sequenced sample consisted of memory CD4+ T cells from blood. This receptor was taken from a female donor in good health, serving as a healthy control. The chain couples TRBV11-1 to TRBJ2-2, and the D gene may be TRBD2, 6 bases matching. CDR3 loop: CASFGGVGELFF. The nucleotide sequence is given as TGTGCCAGCTTCGGAGGGGTCGGGGAGCTGTTTTTT.